Shown below are 18 T cell receptor beta chains from a single sample sequenced in a study of T cells after yellow fever vaccination. Each CDR3 protein gets one entry after TCRdb re-called the 5' RACE reads with MiXCR. The sample has hundreds of thousands of distinct CDR3 sequences, about 13% seen once; the top ten hold over 13%. Here the sequenced sample was PBMCs, taken on the day of the yellow fever booster vaccination. These receptors all come from a young man who received the YFV17D yellow fever vaccine.

This clonotype has more than one count but fewer than ten. V is TRBV20-1 and J is TRBJ2-7, with 8 bases matching TRBD2. Germline V gives CDR1 DFQATT, CDR2 SNEGSKA (reference sequence). The CDR3 sequence is 15 residues long. The V gene end was trimmed by 0 bases and the J gene end by 3 bases; junction bases not matched to a gene: 7. The CDR3 DNA sequence: TGCAGTGCTAGAGATCTAGGGACTAGTGGCTACGAGCAGTACTTC. The encoded protein is CSARDLGTSGYEQYF.

The chain uses TRBV3-1 and TRBJ1-6; D is undetermined. The V gene's germline CDR1 is LGHDT and CDR2 YNNKEL (reference sequence). Trimming removed 1 base from V and 10 bases from J, with 14 bases in between. CDR3 size: 15 residues. CDR3 region: CASSQGNRVRSPLHF. The CDR3 DNA follows: TGTGCCAGCAGCCAAGGGAATAGGGTTCGCTCACCCCTCCACTTT.

This clonotype was seen only a few times. The CDR3 nucleotides are TGCGCCAGCAGCTTGGTAACGGGAGCGAGCACCGGGGAGCTGTTTTTT. It encodes CASSLVTGASTGELFF. The chain has TRBV5-1 and TRBJ2-2, with a weak D call TRBD2 (6 bases). In germline, CDR1 is SGHRS, CDR2 YFSETQ. The CDR3 has 16 residues. V was clipped by 0 bases and J by 4 bases, with 13 bases between them.

A few counts support this clonotype. The V gene is TRBV29-1, the J gene TRBJ2-7, with D perhaps TRBD2 (6 bases). CDR1 is SQVTM and CDR2 is ANQGSEA in the germline V gene. The CDR3 extends over 12 amino acids. Trimming shortened V by 7 bases and J by 4 bases, and 14 bases separated the two germline ends. The CDR3 protein is CSATSSAYEQYF. The CDR3 DNA reads as TGCAGCGCAACTTCTAGCGCATACGAGCAGTACTTC.

This clonotype has ten or more counts. The chain is built from TRBV6-2 or TRBV6-3 and TRBJ2-7; D perhaps matches TRBD1 (5 bases). The CDR3 contains 14 residues. Trimming cost V 6 bases and J 5 bases, with 17 bases left between them. Germline values: CDR1 MNHEY, CDR2 SVGEGT. The CDR3 sequence: CASSRLGDQDEQYF. As DNA, the CDR3 is TGTGCCAGCAGCCGTTTAGGGGATCAAGACGAGCAGTACTTC.

This clonotype was detected a few times. This chain joins TRBV12-3 or TRBV12-4 and TRBJ1-4, with D perhaps matching TRBD1 (6 bases). The CDR3 is made up of 14 amino acids. The V gene lost 6 bases and the J gene lost 5 bases, with 13 bases spanning the gap. CDR3 amino acids: CASSLQGKNEKLFF. CDR3 DNA sequence: TGTGCCAGCAGCTTACAGGGTAAAAATGAAAAACTGTTTTTT.

At least ten counts were recorded for this clonotype. The chain recombines TRBV12-3 or TRBV12-4 with TRBJ1-3, with D maybe TRBD1 (5 bases). CDR3 length: 13 amino acids. V was shortened by 5 bases and J by 2 bases, with 7 bases between the two germline ends. CDR3 nucleotides: TGTGCCAGCAGTCTGGACACTGGAAACACCATATATTTT. Encoded protein: CASSLDTGNTIYF.

Points on this clonotype: One end of the junction does not line up with germline, which may come from a read error. The chain is built from TRBV28 and TRBJ2-7, with D possibly being TRBD1 (6 bases). CDR3 length: 13 amino acids. Looked up from germline, CDR1 is MDHEN and CDR2 is SYDVKM. The CDR3 DNA is TGTGCCAGCATGAGGACAGTGACCTATGAGCAGTACTTC. Translation: CASMRTVTYEQYF.

This clonotype showed up just a few times. The chain joins TRBV4-3 to TRBJ2-1; 10 bases align to TRBD2. Germline V gene lookup returns CDR1 LGHNA and CDR2 YSLEER. V shed 2 bases, J shed 10 bases, and the junction held 8 bases outside the gene matches. This CDR3 is built from 15 residues. The CDR3 reads CASSQSGSGRGEQFF. The CDR3 coding sequence is TGCGCCAGCAGCCAAAGTGGAAGCGGGAGGGGGGAGCAGTTCTTC.

V gene TRBV25-1 combines with J gene TRBJ2-7, with D perhaps TRBD2 (5 bases). Trimming left V 1 base short and J 5 bases short, with 6 bases between. Looked up from germline, CDR1 is MGHDK and CDR2 is SYGVNS. This CDR3 region has 12 residues. CDR3 amino acids: CASSEWGDEQYF. CDR3 sequence (DNA): TGTGCCAGCAGTGAATGGGGAGACGAGCAGTACTTC.

V and J are TRBV13 and TRBJ2-1, with 8 nucleotides matching TRBD1. This CDR3 has 14 residues. The junction had 6 bases not matched to a gene; V was cut back by 5 bases and J by 6 bases. Germline V lookup: CDR1 PRHDT, CDR2 FYEKMQ (reference sequence). The CDR3 is CASSVQGALNEQFF. CDR3 sequence (DNA): TGTGCCAGCAGCGTTCAGGGGGCGCTCAATGAGCAGTTCTTC.

Here the CDR3 DNA reads TGTGCCAGCAGTTTCGGGCTAGCGGGAGACCCAGATACGCAGTATTTT. Protein product: CASSFGLAGDPDTQYF. This chain uses TRBV12-3 or TRBV12-4 with TRBJ2-3, with 10 positions matching TRBD2. This CDR3 is 16 amino acids long. V dropped 3 bases and J dropped 4; count of bases not matched to a gene: 7.

V and J are TRBV11-3 and TRBJ2-2; 7 bases are a match to TRBD2. There are 15 residues in the CDR3. The ends lost 4 bases at V and 5 bases at J; junction bases unmatched: 7. The germline CDR1 and CDR2 sequences are SGHNT and YENEEA. CDR3 nucleotide sequence: TGTGCCAGCAGCTCCGGACTAGTAAGGACCGGGGAGCTGTTTTTT. This sequence encodes CASSSGLVRTGELFF. The full variable domain, its missing parts supplied by reference TRBV11-3 and TRBJ2-2, is EAGVVQSPRYKIIEKKQPVAFWCNPISGHNTLYWYLQNLGQGPELLIRYENEEAVDDSQLPKDRFSAERLKGVDSTLKIQPAELGDSAVYLCASSSGLVRTGELFFGEGSRLTVL.

The J gene is TRBJ2-3, the V gene TRBV15; D gene unclear. The CDR3 has 12 amino acids. Germline V gene sequence: CDR1 LNHNV, CDR2 YYDKDF (reference sequence). V lost 0 bases and J lost 7, with 5 bases in between. The CDR3 DNA follows: TGTGCCACCAGCAGAGATTTTAATACGCAGTATTTT. It encodes CATSRDFNTQYF.

The rearrangement uses TRBV25-1 and TRBJ2-3; no clear D gene. This CDR3 region has 15 residues. Deletions cut 6 bases from V and 6 bases from J, with 19 bases between. Germline V gene lookup returns CDR1 MGHDK and CDR2 SYGVNS. CDR3 protein: CASSPYTSRTDTQYF. The CDR3 DNA follows: TGTGCCAGCAGCCCCTACACATCAAGGACGGATACGCAGTATTTT.

The chain has TRBV23-1 and TRBJ1-5, with TRBD1 identical over 7 bases. TRBV23-1 is an open reading frame whose function is uncertain. The CDR3 consists of 17 residues. J gave up 0 bases and V 8 bases, and 13 bases lay outside the gene matches. CDR3 region: CASAPGTERLSNQPQHF. CDR3 sequence (DNA): TGCGCCAGCGCCCCCGGGACAGAAAGACTTAGCAATCAGCCCCAGCATTTT.

In this sample, this clonotype turned up many times. The chain uses TRBV14 and TRBJ2-7; D possibly corresponds to TRBD2 (6 bases). This CDR3 is built from 19 residues. The germline V gene encodes CDR1 SGHDN and CDR2 FVKESK. V lost 0 bases to trimming and J lost 4 bases, with 25 bases between them. The CDR3 DNA is TGTGCCAGCAGCCAAGATCGGGCGGGGAGATGGACACGACCTTACGAGCAGTACTTC. It specifies CASSQDRAGRWTRPYEQYF.

This clonotype showed up just a few times. The gene calls are TRBV5-1 and TRBJ2-2; no definite D call. This CDR3 has 16 residues. V was cut by 5 bases and J by 0 bases, with 14 bases left in between. CDR1 is SGHRS, CDR2 YFSETQ, per germline. Here the CDR3 DNA reads TGCGCCAGCAGTCCCGATCTAGTCCCGAACACCGGGGAGCTGTTTTTT. It encodes CASSPDLVPNTGELFF.